A selection of T cell receptor beta chains follows, all from one sample in a study of blood T cell repertoires in COVID-19. TCRdb's copy holds only in-frame clones and misses some; the assay was immunoSEQ multiplex PCR. Found here are around 260,000 clones, approximately 91% of them singletons; the top ten hold roughly 2.3%. The sample comprised peripheral blood. Receptors originate from a woman under 40 with COVID-19, enrolled during active disease. The CDR3 runs from the conserved cysteine through the conserved F or W. The D gene is left open where the match is weak.

d_call: TRBD2
v_call: TRBV5-1
cdr3_length: 19
j_call: TRBJ2-3
cdr3_nt: TGCGCCAGCTCCGAAAACGGGGTAGCGGGAGAAGGTGTCACAGATACGCAGTATTTT
cdr3_aa: CASSENGVAGEGVTDTQYF

d_call: TRBD1
v_call: TRBV5-4
cdr3_length: 14
j_call: TRBJ2-7
cdr3_nt: TGTGCCAGCAGGAAAGACAGGGAAACCTACGAGCAGTACTTC
cdr3_aa: CASRKDRETYEQYF

d_call: NA
v_call: TRBV14
cdr3_length: 14
j_call: TRBJ1-1
cdr3_nt: TGTGCCAGCAGCCAACGACCGGGGGTGACTGAAGCTTTCTTT
cdr3_aa: CASSQRPGVTEAFF

d_call: TRBD1
v_call: TRBV7-2
cdr3_length: 16
j_call: TRBJ2-1
cdr3_nt: TGTGCCAGCAGCTCCCCCGGGACAGGGAGGTCGAATGAGCAGTTCTTC
cdr3_aa: CASSSPGTGRSNEQFF

d_call: NA
v_call: TRBV5-1
cdr3_length: 14
j_call: TRBJ1-1
cdr3_nt: TGCGCCAGCAGCTCCGGTGACAGGAACACTGAAGCTTTCTTT
cdr3_aa: CASSSGDRNTEAFF

d_call: NA
v_call: TRBV29-1
cdr3_length: 15
j_call: TRBJ1-5
cdr3_nt: TGCAGCGTCCAAATGGCAGGGGATAGCAATCAGCCCCAGCATTTT
cdr3_aa: CSVQMAGDSNQPQHF

d_call: TRBD1
v_call: TRBV3-1/TRBV3-2
cdr3_length: 11
j_call: TRBJ1-1
cdr3_nt: TGTGCCAGCACAGGGGGACCTGAAGCTTTCTTT
cdr3_aa: CASTGGPEAFF

d_call: NA
v_call: TRBV25-1
cdr3_length: 11
j_call: TRBJ1-2
cdr3_nt: TGTGCCGCGGGGGGTGAAGGGGGCTACACCTTC
cdr3_aa: CAAGGEGGYTF

d_call: NA
v_call: TRBV30
cdr3_length: 14
j_call: TRBJ2-7
cdr3_nt: TGTGCCTGGAGTGTAATCGACAAACCCTACGAGCAGTACTTC
cdr3_aa: CAWSVIDKPYEQYF

d_call: NA
v_call: TRBV10-1
cdr3_length: 13
j_call: TRBJ1-1
cdr3_nt: TGCGCCAGCAGCCTCCGACAGGAATCTGAAGCTTTCTTT
cdr3_aa: CASSLRQESEAFF

d_call: NA
v_call: TRBV4-2
cdr3_length: 17
j_call: TRBJ1-5
cdr3_nt: TGTGCCAGCAGCCAAGATTATCCCCCCAGAAGCAATCAGCCCCAGCATTTT
cdr3_aa: CASSQDYPPRSNQPQHF

d_call: NA
v_call: TRBV13
cdr3_length: 13
j_call: TRBJ1-2
cdr3_nt: TGTGCCAGCAGCTTATCCATTAACTATGGCTACACCTTC
cdr3_aa: CASSLSINYGYTF

d_call: TRBD2
v_call: TRBV4-1
cdr3_length: 14
j_call: TRBJ2-7
cdr3_nt: TGCGCCAGCAGCCAAGGAGAGATCGGGGGGGAGCAGTACTTC
cdr3_aa: CASSQGEIGGEQYF

d_call: TRBD1
v_call: TRBV10-2
cdr3_length: 15
j_call: TRBJ1-1
cdr3_nt: TGCGCCACCCGAACCCTGATAGGGGGCGCAAGGGAAGCTTTCTTT
cdr3_aa: CATRTLIGGAREAFF

d_call: NA
v_call: TRBV6-5
cdr3_length: 14
j_call: TRBJ2-5
cdr3_nt: TGTGCCAGCACTCTGACCCAGGTAGGAGAGACCCAGTACTTC
cdr3_aa: CASTLTQVGETQYF

d_call: NA
v_call: TRBV5-1
cdr3_length: 13
j_call: TRBJ2-5
cdr3_nt: TGCGCCAGCAGCACCGGGATTCAAGAGACCCAGTACTTC
cdr3_aa: CASSTGIQETQYF

d_call: TRBD1
v_call: TRBV10-3
cdr3_length: 14
j_call: TRBJ1-5
cdr3_nt: TGTGCCATCAGCCGGGACAGGGGTTATCAGCCCCAGCATTTT
cdr3_aa: CAISRDRGYQPQHF

d_call: NA
v_call: TRBV12-3/TRBV12-4
cdr3_length: 12
j_call: TRBJ1-2
cdr3_nt: TGTGCCAGCAGTTTAGGGAGTTATGGCTACACCTTC
cdr3_aa: CASSLGSYGYTF

d_call: TRBD1
v_call: TRBV28
cdr3_length: 14
j_call: TRBJ2-5
cdr3_nt: TGTGCCAGCACTCCGGGACAGGCGCGAGAGACCCAGTACTTC
cdr3_aa: CASTPGQARETQYF

d_call: TRBD1
v_call: TRBV19
cdr3_length: 13
j_call: TRBJ1-2
cdr3_nt: TGTGCCAGTAGTCCCGGGACAGGGGGCGGCTACACCTTC
cdr3_aa: CASSPGTGGGYTF

d_call: TRBD1
v_call: TRBV9
cdr3_length: 17
j_call: TRBJ1-3
cdr3_nt: TGTGCCAGCAGCGTTGGTCAAACAGGGGTCTCTGGAAACACCATATATTTT
cdr3_aa: CASSVGQTGVSGNTIYF

d_call: NA
v_call: TRBV19
cdr3_length: 14
j_call: TRBJ1-6
cdr3_nt: TGTGCCAGTAGGACCGGACAGACTAATTCACCCCTCCACTTT
cdr3_aa: CASRTGQTNSPLHF

d_call: NA
v_call: TRBV1
cdr3_length: 15
j_call: TRBJ2-7
cdr3_nt: TGCACCAGCAGCCAAGTTATTGGACAGGGCTACGAGCAGTACTTC
cdr3_aa: CTSSQVIGQGYEQYF

d_call: NA
v_call: TRBV11-2
cdr3_length: 13
j_call: TRBJ1-1
cdr3_nt: TGTGCCAGCAGCCATGACAGGAACACTGAAGCTTTCTTT
cdr3_aa: CASSHDRNTEAFF

d_call: NA
v_call: TRBV28
cdr3_length: 14
j_call: TRBJ2-7
cdr3_nt: TGTGCCAGCAGTCCCCGCGGAATTACCTACGAGCAGTACTTC
cdr3_aa: CASSPRGITYEQYF

d_call: TRBD1
v_call: TRBV19
cdr3_length: 14
j_call: TRBJ2-7
cdr3_nt: TGTGCCAGCAAAACCCGGACAGGGCTCGACGAGCAGTACTTC
cdr3_aa: CASKTRTGLDEQYF

d_call: TRBD2
v_call: TRBV5-4
cdr3_length: 15
j_call: TRBJ2-3
cdr3_nt: TGTGCCAGCAGCTTTAGCGGGAGTGAGACAGATACGCAGTATTTT
cdr3_aa: CASSFSGSETDTQYF